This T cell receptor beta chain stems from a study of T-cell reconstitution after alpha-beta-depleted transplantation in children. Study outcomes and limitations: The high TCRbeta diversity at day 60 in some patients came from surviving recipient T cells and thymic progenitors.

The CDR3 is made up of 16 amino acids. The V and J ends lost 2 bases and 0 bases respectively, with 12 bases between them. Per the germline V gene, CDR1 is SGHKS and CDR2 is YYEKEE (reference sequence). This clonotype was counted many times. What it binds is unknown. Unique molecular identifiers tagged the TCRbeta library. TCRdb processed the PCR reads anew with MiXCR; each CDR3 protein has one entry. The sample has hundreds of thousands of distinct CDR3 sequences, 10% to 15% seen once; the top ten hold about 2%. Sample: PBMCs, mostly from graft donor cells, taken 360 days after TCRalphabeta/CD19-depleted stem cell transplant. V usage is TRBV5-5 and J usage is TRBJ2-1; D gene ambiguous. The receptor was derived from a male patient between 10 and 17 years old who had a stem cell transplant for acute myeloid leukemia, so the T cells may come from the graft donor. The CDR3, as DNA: TGTGCCAGCAGCTTTCGGGCTCTGAGCTCCTACAATGAGCAGTTCTTC. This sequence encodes CASSFRALSSYNEQFF.